This is a list of T cell receptor beta chains from one sample in a study of OX40 agonist ivuxolimab in advanced cancers. Measured with immunoSEQ multiplex PCR; TCRdb has only the in-frame clones, and not every one. The sample has tens of thousands of clones; around 81% are singletons. Here the sequenced sample was CD4+ or CD8+ T cells sorted from blood, taken in a trial of the OX40 agonist ivuxolimab. The source of these receptors is an adult with an advanced solid tumor such as melanoma, head and neck, liver or kidney cancer. CDR3s include the opening cysteine and the closing phenylalanine or tryptophan. The D gene is left open where the match is weak. Only some rows state a clone size, as once, few, many or a class for expanded clones.

TRBJ2-3	.	TRBV7-2	.	TGTGCCAGCAGCTTAGAGGGCCCCCCGCCTGTCACAGATACGCAGTATTTT	CASSLEGPPPVTDTQYF
TRBJ2-1	.	TRBV6-1	.	TGTGCCAGCAGTGAATTCTCGGGACTTTATGAGCAGTTCTTC	CASSEFSGLYEQFF
TRBJ2-7	.	TRBV28	few	TGTGCCAGCAGTTTTGGGGGTAGCTCCTACGAGCAGTACTTC	CASSFGGSSYEQYF
TRBJ2-2	.	TRBV7-6	.	TGTGCCAGCAGCTTAGCGGTCGGTTCGAGGGAATCCGGGGAGCTGTTTTTT	CASSLAVGSRESGELFF
TRBJ2-3	TRBD2	TRBV11-2	.	TGTGCCAGCACCTGGGGCAGCGGGGGTTATGACACAGATACGCAGTATTTT	CASTWGSGGYDTDTQYF
TRBJ1-1	.	TRBV7-6	.	TGTGCCAGCAGTCCCCTTGGGGGAGATAGGACTGAAGCTTTCTTT	CASSPLGGDRTEAFF
TRBJ2-7	TRBD2	TRBV19	.	TGTGCCAGTAGTATGGGACTACGCTACGAGCAGTACTTC	CASSMGLRYEQYF
TRBJ2-2	.	TRBV4-1	.	TGCGCCAGCAGCTCTAGGGGGTCCCGGGAGCTGTTTTTT	CASSSRGSRELFF
TRBJ2-1	.	TRBV5-1	.	TGCGCCAGCAGCGAGGAACCCGGGTACAATGAGCAGTTCTTC	CASSEEPGYNEQFF
TRBJ2-7	TRBD2	TRBV7-7	.	TGTGCCAGCAGCTTAGGACTAGCGGGAGTCTACGAGCAGTACTTC	CASSLGLAGVYEQYF
TRBJ1-2	.	TRBV10-1	.	TGCGCCAGCAGTGAGTCGATAGGACATGACTACACCTTC	CASSESIGHDYTF
TRBJ2-7	TRBD2	TRBV9	.	TGTGCCAGCAGTTTACTGGCTAGCGGAACCTACGAGCAGTACTTC	CASSLLASGTYEQYF
TRBJ1-1	.	TRBV6-5	.	TGTGCCAGCAGTTACTCTTGGGGCGCAGGAACTGAAGCTTTCTTT	CASSYSWGAGTEAFF
TRBJ2-2	.	TRBV13	.	TGTGCCAGCGTTAGAAGGGACACCCCAACCGGGGAGCTGTTTTTT	CASVRRDTPTGELFF
TRBJ2-3	TRBD2	TRBV6-5	.	TGTGCCAGCAGTTTAGGTAGCGGGGGGACCACAGATACGCAGTATTTT	CASSLGSGGTTDTQYF
TRBJ1-1	.	TRBV28	.	TGTGCCAGCACCCCCCGGGGGAACACTGAAGCTTTCTTT	CASTPRGNTEAFF
TRBJ2-1	TRBD1	TRBV4-3	.	TGCGCCAGCAGCTACAGACAGGGCAATGAGCAGTTCTTC	CASSYRQGNEQFF
TRBJ2-1	.	TRBV7-9	.	TGTGCCAGCAGCCCATTGGGTGAGCAGTTCTTC	CASSPLGEQFF
TRBJ2-2	.	TRBV7-9	.	TGTGCCAGCAGCTTAGTTGGTCAGAAGTCCGGGGAGCTGTTTTTT	CASSLVGQKSGELFF
TRBJ2-7	TRBD2	TRBV4-2	.	TGTGCCAGCAGCCAAGGACTAGCGGGAGACGAGCAGTACTTC	CASSQGLAGDEQYF
TRBJ2-3	.	TRBV11-2	.	TGTGCCAGCAGCTTTCTCCCTTGGACAGATACGCAGTATTTT	CASSFLPWTDTQYF
TRBJ2-1	.	TRBV28	.	TGTGCCAGCTCGGGGAGCGGGACAGAAAATTACAATGAGCAGTTCTTC	CASSGSGTENYNEQFF
TRBJ1-5	.	TRBV28	.	TGTGCCAGCAGACGACTACAAGGAGGGGACAATCAGCCCCAGCATTTT	CASRRLQGGDNQPQHF
TRBJ1-2	TRBD1	TRBV28	.	TGTGCCAGCAGTTTGACAGGGAACTATGGCTACACCTTC	CASSLTGNYGYTF
TRBJ1-3	.	TRBV27	few	TGTGCCAGCAGTCCAATACAGGGTTCCGGAAACACCATATATTTT	CASSPIQGSGNTIYF
TRBJ2-1	.	TRBV9	.	TGTGCCAGCAGCCCGGAGTCGTACAATGAGCAGTTCTTC	CASSPESYNEQFF
TRBJ1-2	TRBD1	TRBV25-1	.	TGTGCCAGCAGTCCAGGGGGGGATATCTATGGCTACACCTTC	CASSPGGDIYGYTF
TRBJ1-1	.	TRBV9	once	TGTGCCAGCAGCCCCGGCGGGGGCTCGAACACTGAAGCTTTCTTT	CASSPGGGSNTEAFF
TRBJ2-7	.	TRBV5-4	.	TGTGCCAGCAGCCAAGGGACACTGTACGAGCAGTACTTC	CASSQGTLYEQYF
TRBJ2-1	TRBD2	TRBV29-1	.	TGCAGCGTTGAAGGGACGGGGGGCTACAATGAGCAGTTCTTC	CSVEGTGGYNEQFF
TRBJ2-7	.	TRBV6-1	few	TGTGCCAGCAGCGCAGGGGCTGGGGCCGGCGAGCAGTACTTC	CASSAGAGAGEQYF
TRBJ1-2	TRBD1	TRBV27	once	TGTGCCAGCAGTTTAGGACAGGGGGCTTTCTATGGCTACACCTTC	CASSLGQGAFYGYTF
TRBJ2-6	.	TRBV7-9	.	TGTGCCAGCAGCTCCAACAGGGCTGGGGCCAACGTCCTGACTTTC	CASSSNRAGANVLTF
TRBJ2-2	TRBD2	TRBV7-8	.	TGTGCCAGCAGCTTAGTAGCGGGGGGCAGCACCGGGGAGCTGTTTTTT	CASSLVAGGSTGELFF
TRBJ2-5	TRBD2	TRBV9	once	TGTGCCAGCAGCTTACGACTAGCGGGGGGGCCGGGCCAAGAGACCCAGCACTTC	CASSLRLAGGPGQETQHF
TRBJ2-2	.	TRBV27	.	TGTGCCAGCAGCTTCCAGGGTGGTAGTGGCACCGGGGAGCTGTTTTTT	CASSFQGGSGTGELFF
TRBJ1-4	TRBD1	TRBV29-1	.	TGCAGCGTTTGGACAGGGGCGGTCGGACTGTTTTTT	CSVWTGAVGLFF
TRBJ2-1	.	TRBV7-9	few	TGTGCCAGCAGCTTATTCAGCGGTTCCTACAATGAGCAGTTCTTC	CASSLFSGSYNEQFF
TRBJ2-2	TRBD2	TRBV4-1	.	TGCGCCAGCAGCCCTTCGACGGCCGGTCTAGCGGGACTACTCACGAACACCGGGGAGCTGTTTTTT	CASSPSTAGLAGLLTNTGELFF
TRBJ1-1	.	TRBV27	once	TGTGCCAGCAGTTTTGGCAGTTCCACTGAAGCTTTCTTT	CASSFGSSTEAFF
TRBJ1-5	.	TRBV28	.	TGTGCCAGCAGGCCGGAGGGTTCGGGCCATCAGCCCCAGCATTTT	CASRPEGSGHQPQHF
TRBJ1-2	TRBD1	TRBV7-6	.	TGTGCCAGCAGCCCCCGACAGGGGGCGAGCTATGGCTACACCTTC	CASSPRQGASYGYTF
TRBJ2-1	.	TRBV5-4	once	TGTGCCAGCAGCTTATGGGGGTCGTCGTACAATGAGCAGTTCTTC	CASSLWGSSYNEQFF